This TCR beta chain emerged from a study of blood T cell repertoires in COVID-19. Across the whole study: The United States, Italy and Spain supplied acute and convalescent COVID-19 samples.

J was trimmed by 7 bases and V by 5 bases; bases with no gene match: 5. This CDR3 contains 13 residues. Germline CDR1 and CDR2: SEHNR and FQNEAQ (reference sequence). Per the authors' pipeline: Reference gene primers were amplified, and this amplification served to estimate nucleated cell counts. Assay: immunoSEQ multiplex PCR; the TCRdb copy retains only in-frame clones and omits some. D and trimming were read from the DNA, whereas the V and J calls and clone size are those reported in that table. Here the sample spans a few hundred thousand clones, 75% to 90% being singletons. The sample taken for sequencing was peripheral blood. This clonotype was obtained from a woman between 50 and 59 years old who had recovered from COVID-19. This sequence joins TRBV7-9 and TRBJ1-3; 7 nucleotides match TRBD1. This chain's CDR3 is CASSPTGENTIYF. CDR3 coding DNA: TGTGCCAGCAGCCCTACAGGGGAGAACACCATATATTTT.